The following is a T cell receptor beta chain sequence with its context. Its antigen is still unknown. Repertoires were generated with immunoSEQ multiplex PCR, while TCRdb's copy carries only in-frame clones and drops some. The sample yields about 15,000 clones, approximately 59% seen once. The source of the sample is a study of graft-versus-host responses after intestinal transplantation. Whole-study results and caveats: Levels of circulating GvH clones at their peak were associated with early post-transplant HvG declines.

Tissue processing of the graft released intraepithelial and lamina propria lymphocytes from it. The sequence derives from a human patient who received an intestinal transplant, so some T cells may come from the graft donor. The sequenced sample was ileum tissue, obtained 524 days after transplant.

The CDR3, as DNA: TGTGCCTGGAGTACAGCAGCTCGGAACTATGGCTACACCTTC. This sequence encodes CAWSTAARNYGYTF. The rearrangement joins TRBV30 to TRBJ1-2; D remains unclear. Between the trimmed V and J ends, which lost 2 bases and 2 bases, there was a span of 12 bases. The CDR3 spans 14 residues. Germline V gene sequence: CDR1 GTSNPN, CDR2 SVGIG (reference sequence). Based on the CDR3 plus reference TRBV30 and TRBJ1-2, the full variable domain is SQTIHQWPATLVQPVGSPLSLECTVEGTSNPNLYWYRQAAGRGLQLLFYSVGIGQISSEVPQNLSASRPQDRQFILSSKKLLLSDSGFYLCAWSTAARNYGYTFGSGTRLTVV.